The 2 T cell receptor beta chains listed next were all sequenced from one sample in a study of shared clonotypes between healthy human individuals. The table came from immunoSEQ multiplex PCR; TCRdb's copy has only in-frame clones and leaves some out. Among more than 1,200,000 clones listed, approximately 98.5% were seen once. Specimen: naive CD4+ T cells sorted from blood. Subset specified: CD45RA+ positively selected. These TCRs come from a man aged 25 to 45 in good health.

The chain links TRBV28 to TRBJ1-5; unclear D gene. Germline lookup yields CDR1 MDHEN and CDR2 SYDVKM. V shed 2 bases and J shed 4 bases, with 12 bases lying between them. This CDR3 comprises 15 residues. CDR3 DNA sequence: TGTGCCAGCAGTTTACTCGTGGCAGCTAATCAGCCCCAGCATTTT. It yields the protein CASSLLVAANQPQHF. Looking up the rest from reference TRBV28 and TRBJ1-5 gives the full variable domain: DVKVTQSSRYLVKRTGEKVFLECVQDMDHENMFWYRQDPGLGLRLIYFSYDVKMKEKGDIPEGYSVSREKKERFSLILESASTNQTSMYLCASSLLVAANQPQHFGDGTRLSIL.

The V gene is TRBV14, the J gene TRBJ2-1; 12 nucleotides align to TRBD2. Per germline, CDR1 SGHDN and CDR2 FVKESK. V lost 2 bases and J lost 4; bases outside the gene matches: 3. The CDR3 consists of 16 residues. The CDR3 sequence: CASSQLGLAGYNEQFF. CDR3 coding DNA: TGTGCCAGCAGCCAATTGGGACTAGCGGGTTACAATGAGCAGTTCTTC.